A single sample is the source of the 21 T cell receptor beta chains below, sequenced in a study of cytomegalovirus exposure and HLA in healthy donors. PCR primers comprised 60 Vbeta and 13 Jbeta primers. TCRdb keeps only in-frame clones here, not all; method: immunoSEQ multiplex PCR. Here the sample spans approximately 200,000 clones, 75% to 85% being singletons. Specimen: PBMCs. The receptor source for this set is a girl aged 5 to 17 in good health and CMV-seropositive.

This clone has a handful of counts. The chain links TRBV6-5 to TRBJ2-3; 10 nucleotides line up with TRBD2. Germline CDR1 MNHEY, CDR2 SVGAGI. CDR3 length: 14 residues. V trimming: 5 bases; J trimming: 6 bases; junction bases outside the gene matches: 5. CDR3 DNA sequence: TGTGCCAGCAGTCCCGGACTAGCGGCCGATACGCAGTATTTT. The encoded protein is CASSPGLAADTQYF.

This clone was observed once. The rearrangement uses TRBV7-9 and TRBJ2-5; possibly TRBD2 for D (6 bases). V was trimmed by 2 bases and J by 5 bases, leaving 12 bases between them. Germline CDR1 and CDR2: SEHNR and FQNEAQ (reference sequence). There are 14 residues in the CDR3. In DNA, the CDR3 is TGTGCCAGCAGCTTAAAAGGGGCGGGGGAGACCCAGTACTTC. It translates to CASSLKGAGETQYF.

The rearrangement joins TRBV11-2 to TRBJ1-3, with 9 bases lining up with TRBD1. V lost 2 bases and J lost 4; bases outside the gene matches: 3. Germline CDR1 reads SGHAT; CDR2 reads FQNNGV. The CDR3 spans 15 residues. CDR3 coding DNA: TGTGCCAGCAGCTTATGGACAGGGGCGGGAAACACCATATATTTT. This codes for CASSLWTGAGNTIYF.

The chain couples TRBV5-1 to TRBJ1-3; possibly TRBD1 for D (5 bases). The CDR3 totals 15 residues. With 0 bases removed from V and 1 base from J, the gap between germline ends came to 8 bases. Germline-derived CDR1 and CDR2 are SGHRS and YFSETQ. The CDR3 coding sequence is TGCGCCAGCAGCTTGGACAGGCCGTCTGGAAACACCATATATTTT. This sequence encodes CASSLDRPSGNTIYF. Variable domain in full (rest from reference TRBV5-1 and TRBJ1-3): KAGVTQTPRYLIKTRGQQVTLSCSPISGHRSVSWYQQTPGQGLQFLFEYFSETQRNKGNFPGRFSGRQFSNSRSEMNVSTLELGDSALYLCASSLDRPSGNTIYFGEGSWLTVV.

V and J are TRBV2 and TRBJ2-7; D is perhaps TRBD1 (5 bases). Trimming removed 1 base at V and 3 bases at J, with 10 bases between. The CDR3 length is 14 residues. Germline V CDR1 and CDR2: SNHLY, FYNNEI. The CDR3 DNA reads TGTGCCAGCAGTGAAGAGGGGATTAGCTACGAGCAGTACTTC. This translates into CASSEEGISYEQYF.

This chain uses TRBV7-2 with TRBJ1-2; a possible D gene is TRBD1 (6 bases). Germline CDR1 and CDR2: SGHTA and FQGNSA. This CDR3 is built from 15 residues. V gave up 4 bases and J gave up 3 bases, with 15 bases separating them. The CDR3 region is CASSSLQGKDYGYTF. As DNA, the CDR3 is TGTGCCAGCAGCTCCCTTCAGGGGAAGGACTATGGCTACACCTTC.

This chain connects TRBV21-1 to TRBJ2-7; TRBD1 was called by the table and not checked on the DNA. TRBV21-1 is flagged as a pseudogene. This CDR3 has 13 amino acids. CDR3 in amino acids: CASPRTGLHEQYF. The CDR3, as DNA: TGTGCCAGCCCAAGGACAGGGCTACACGAGCAGTACTTC.

This chain links TRBV27 with TRBJ1-1; TRBD1 matches 9 bases. Unmatched junction bases numbered 13, after V lost 6 bases and J lost 5 bases. The CDR3 totals 16 residues. The germline gives CDR1 MNHEY, CDR2 SMNVEV (reference sequence). CDR3 sequence reads: CASSPLPGQGMTEAFF. CDR3 DNA sequence: TGTGCCAGCAGCCCCCTGCCGGGACAGGGAATGACTGAAGCTTTCTTT.

The chain couples TRBV4-3 to TRBJ2-1; 7 bases are a match to TRBD1. CDR1 LGHNA and CDR2 YSLEER come from the germline V gene. The CDR3 is 16 amino acids. V was pared by 0 bases and J by 3 bases, with 5 bases of the junction left unmatched. CDR3 residues: CASSQDLTGDYNEQFF. CDR3 in DNA: TGCGCCAGCAGCCAAGATTTAACAGGGGACTACAATGAGCAGTTCTTC.

This rearrangement joins TRBV27 to TRBJ1-5; the D gene is possibly TRBD1 (6 bases). CDR3 length equals 14 residues. V was trimmed by 3 bases and J by 5 bases, leaving 11 bases between them. Germline-derived CDR1 and CDR2 are MNHEY and SMNVEV (reference sequence). The CDR3: CASSFTGIHQPQHF. CDR3 DNA sequence: TGTGCCAGCAGTTTCACAGGGATACATCAGCCCCAGCATTTT.

V usage is TRBV5-4 and J usage is TRBJ2-1; TRBD2 agrees at 10 bases. Germline assignment: CDR1 SGHNT and CDR2 YYREEE (reference sequence). This CDR3 comprises 15 residues. V dropped 0 bases and J dropped 7; count of bases not matched to a gene: 4. The CDR3 DNA follows: TGTGCCAGCAGCTTGGTAGCGGGGGGCTGGAATGAGCAGTTCTTC. Translating gives CASSLVAGGWNEQFF.

The chain links TRBV4-3 to TRBJ1-5; D not certain. The CDR3 is 17 amino acids. V was clipped by 1 base and J by 2 bases, with 15 bases between them. Germline V gene data show CDR1 as LGHNA and CDR2 as YSLEER. CDR3 sequence: CASSQGPSGSGNQPQHF. CDR3 DNA: TGCGCCAGCAGCCAAGGGCCGTCCGGGAGTGGCAATCAGCCCCAGCATTTT.

V gene TRBV7-9 combines with J gene TRBJ1-5; 8 bases are a match to TRBD1. J was trimmed by 2 bases and V by 5 bases; bases with no gene match: 14. The CDR3 sequence is 18 residues long. CDR1 is SEHNR and CDR2 is FQNEAQ in the germline V gene (reference sequence). CDR3 residues: CASSPGQGLELRNQPQHF. The CDR3 DNA follows: TGTGCCAGCAGCCCAGGACAGGGTTTGGAGCTGCGCAATCAGCCCCAGCATTTT.

For the CDR3, the DNA is TGTGCCAGCAGCCAAACAGGGGCGATTAGCTACACCTTC. Translated: CASSQTGAISYTF. The chain links TRBV14 to TRBJ1-2; the match to TRBD1 covers 7 bases. This CDR3 has 13 residues. V lost 2 bases, J lost 9 bases, and 6 bases stayed unmatched. Germline V gene sequence: CDR1 SGHDN, CDR2 FVKESK.

This clone was picked up a small number of times. The rearrangement uses TRBV14 and TRBJ2-5, with 7 bases fitting TRBD2. Germline V gene data show CDR1 as SGHDN and CDR2 as FVKESK. The length of the CDR3 is 18 residues. The V segment lost 3 bases and the J segment 4 bases; nucleotides outside the gene matches: 17. Written as DNA, the CDR3 is TGTGCCAGCAGCCAGAATGCCTTGTGGCGGGGGAGGATAGAGACCCAGTACTTC. Amino acid sequence: CASSQNALWRGRIETQYF. The whole variable domain, filled in from reference TRBV14 and TRBJ2-5, reads EAGVTQFPSHSVIEKGQTVTLRCDPISGHDNLYWYRRVMGKEIKFLLHFVKESKQDESGMPNNRFLAERTGGTYSTLKVQPAELEDSGVYFCASSQNALWRGRIETQYFGPGTRLLVL.

The chain is built from TRBV5-4 and TRBJ2-1; 13 nucleotides match TRBD2. J lost 10 bases, V lost 4 bases, and 11 bases had no gene match. This CDR3 is 16 amino acids long. Germline V gene lookup returns CDR1 SGHNT and CDR2 YYREEE (reference sequence). As DNA, the CDR3 is TGTGCCAGCAGCCTACCGGGACTAGCGGGACGGGGGGAGCAGTTCTTC. This translates into CASSLPGLAGRGEQFF.

The chain uses TRBV7-9 and TRBJ1-6; D is unresolved. Germline loops: CDR1 SEHNR, CDR2 FQNEAQ (reference sequence). This CDR3 contains 13 residues. V lost 5 bases and J lost 11, with 13 bases in between. DNA of the CDR3: TGTGCCAGCAGCGTGGACGGGATCGCACCCCTCCACTTT. It is translated as CASSVDGIAPLHF.

The CDR3: CASSPTGQYGMDTQYF. Written as DNA, the CDR3 is TGCGCCAGCAGCCCAACAGGACAGTATGGTATGGATACGCAGTATTTT. The chain uses TRBV4-3 and TRBJ2-3; possible D gene TRBD1, 6 bases. The V gene lost 4 bases and the J gene lost 6 bases, with 20 bases spanning the gap. The CDR3 consists of 16 residues. CDR1 is LGHNA, CDR2 YSLEER, per germline.

The chain joins TRBV6-5 to TRBJ2-7, with 7 bases that match TRBD2. V lost 8 bases and J lost 6; bases outside the gene matches: 7. The CDR3 consists of 12 residues. Germline V CDR1 and CDR2: MNHEY, SVGAGI. For the CDR3, the DNA is TGTGCCAGCCGACAGAGGGAGGGCGAGCAGTACTTC. Translating it yields CASRQREGEQYF.

V gene TRBV4-3 combines with J gene TRBJ1-1, with D hard to call. This CDR3 is 14 amino acids long. V dropped 0 bases and J dropped 5 bases, with 10 bases sitting between them. The germline V gene has CDR1 LGHNA and CDR2 YSLEER. CDR3 in DNA: TGCGCCAGCAGCCAAGAGTTTGCGGGGACTGAAGCTTTCTTT. It translates to CASSQEFAGTEAFF.

The chain joins TRBV6-1 to TRBJ2-5; no reliable D call. The CDR3 is 13 amino acids. V was trimmed by 4 bases and J by 3 bases, leaving 9 bases between them. Germline CDR1 MNHNS, CDR2 SASEGT. The chain's CDR3 is CASSGSWEETQYF. CDR3 nucleotide sequence: TGTGCCAGCAGTGGTAGCTGGGAAGAGACCCAGTACTTC.